Listed below are T cell receptor beta chains from one sample, sequenced in a study of shared clonotypes between healthy human individuals. The table came from immunoSEQ multiplex PCR; TCRdb's copy has only in-frame clones and leaves some out. The sample contains approximately 1.4 million clones, nearly 99% of which appear only once. Sequencing was carried out using naive CD4+ T cells sorted from blood. All receptors derive from a man between 25 and 39 years old in good health. The CDR3 runs from the conserved cysteine through the conserved F or W. The order of the fields is V gene, J gene, D gene, clone size, CDR3 protein, CDR3 DNA. D genes are given only for firm matches. Some rows mark clone size as missing; the rest say once, few, many or name a class of expanded clone.

>TRBV15|TRBJ2-7|TRBD2|.
CATSGSSGFTYEQYF
TGTGCCACCAGCGGTTCTAGCGGGTTTACCTACGAGCAGTACTTC
>TRBV5-4|TRBJ2-7|TRBD2|.
CASSPPEPIKEREAEQYF
TGTGCCAGCAGCCCTCCCGAACCCATAAAAGAGCGGGAGGCCGAGCAGTACTTC
>TRBV2|TRBJ2-3|.|once
CASIGSRSTDTQYF
TGTGCCAGCATTGGGAGTAGGTCCACAGATACGCAGTATTTT
>TRBV6-6|TRBJ2-7|.|.
CASRLGPQGEQYF
TGTGCCAGCAGGCTCGGGCCTCAAGGCGAGCAGTACTTC
>TRBV4-3|TRBJ2-6|.|once
CASSRDIGTGANVLTF
TGCGCCAGCAGCCGAGACATAGGGACTGGGGCCAACGTCCTGACTTTC
>TRBV7-2|TRBJ1-5|.|.
CASSSSARGGQPQHF
TGTGCCAGCAGCTCATCGGCCAGGGGCGGTCAGCCCCAGCATTTT
>TRBV18|TRBJ1-1|.|once
CASSPNSHTVTEAFF
TGTGCCAGCTCACCAAACTCACACACGGTCACTGAAGCTTTCTTT
>TRBV6-5|TRBJ2-2|TRBD2|.
CASSYGLAGAGELFF
TGTGCCAGCAGTTACGGACTAGCGGGGGCCGGGGAGCTGTTTTTT
>TRBV5-1|TRBJ2-1|.|.
CASSLALGSYNEQFF
TGCGCCAGCAGCTTGGCACTAGGTTCCTACAATGAGCAGTTCTTC
>TRBV9|TRBJ2-3|TRBD2|.
CASSVVTSGTDTQYF
TGTGCCAGCAGCGTAGTTACTAGCGGCACAGATACGCAGTATTTT
>TRBV2|TRBJ1-1|.|.
CASSVVLGGSATEAFF
TGTGCCAGCTCAGTGGTCCTTGGGGGATCGGCCACTGAAGCTTTCTTT
>TRBV6-6|TRBJ2-7|.|.
CASSYTYRAEQYF
TGTGCCAGCAGTTACACCTACAGGGCCGAGCAGTACTTC
>TRBV5-1|TRBJ2-5|TRBD2|.
CASSSPGGETQYF
TGCGCCAGCAGCTCCCCGGGGGGAGAGACCCAGTACTTC
>TRBV11-2|TRBJ2-7|.|.
CASSGLRQGTREQYF
TGTGCCAGCAGCGGGCTTAGACAGGGGACTAGGGAGCAGTACTTC
>TRBV11-2|TRBJ2-7|TRBD1|.
CASSLLRDSSYEQYF
TGTGCCAGCAGCCTCCTGAGGGACAGCTCCTACGAGCAGTACTTC
>TRBV25-1|TRBJ2-5|TRBD2|.
CASSPGTSGETQYF
TGTGCCAGCAGTCCTGGGACTAGCGGAGAGACCCAGTACTTC
>TRBV7-3|TRBJ1-2|TRBD1|.
CASSLMGRGRGGYTF
TGTGCCAGCAGCTTAATGGGCAGGGGGAGAGGAGGCTACACCTTC
>TRBV5-1|TRBJ1-3|.|.
CASSLEGNSGNTIYF
TGCGCCAGCAGCTTGGAAGGGAACTCTGGAAACACCATATATTTT
>TRBV14|TRBJ2-3|TRBD1|once
CASSQDWTGWYF
TGTGCCAGCAGCCAAGATTGGACAGGGTGGTATTTT
>TRBV5-5|TRBJ2-7|.|.
CASSLEVPGEQYF
TGTGCCAGCAGCTTGGAGGTTCCTGGCGAGCAGTACTTC
>TRBV10-3|TRBJ2-1|TRBD2|.
CAISESTSGHNEQFF
TGTGCCATCAGTGAGTCGACTAGCGGGCACAATGAGCAGTTCTTC
>TRBV7-2|TRBJ1-4|.|.
CASSGQLNEKLFF
TGTGCCAGCAGCGGGCAGTTGAATGAAAAACTGTTTTTT
>TRBV23-1|TRBJ2-7|TRBD1|.
CASSQATGDRAYEQYF
TGCGCCAGCAGTCAAGCCACCGGGGACAGGGCCTACGAGCAGTACTTC
>TRBV4-1|TRBJ1-1|.|.
CASSQELGSGAFF
TGCGCCAGCAGCCAAGAATTGGGCTCGGGAGCTTTCTTT
>TRBV5-6|TRBJ2-7|.|.
CASSFGRQSSYEQYF
TGTGCCAGCAGCTTCGGACGGCAGAGCTCCTACGAGCAGTACTTC
>TRBV7-8|TRBJ1-5|.|.
CASSVTGRGVGNQPQHF
TGTGCCAGCAGCGTAACAGGGCGGGGCGTAGGCAATCAGCCCCAGCATTTT
>TRBV9|TRBJ2-1|TRBD2|.
CASSPKAGGWYEQFF
TGTGCCAGCAGCCCTAAAGCGGGAGGCTGGTATGAGCAGTTCTTC
>TRBV14|TRBJ2-5|.|.
CASSQVGGPRAQYF
TGTGCCAGCAGCCAAGTTGGGGGCCCGAGGGCCCAGTACTTC